This T cell receptor beta chain was found in a study of blood T cell repertoires in COVID-19. Looking at the study overall: From the United States, Italy and Spain came samples of acute and convalescent COVID-19.

Trimming took 2 bases from V and 7 from J, leaving 6 bases between them. The CDR3 length is 12 residues. The germline V gene has CDR1 MGHDK and CDR2 SYGVNS. Data came from immunoSEQ multiplex PCR; TCRdb stores just in-frame clones and leaves some out. In the table there are about 160,000 clones, 85% to 95% of which are singletons. The material sequenced was peripheral blood. This sequence originates from a woman in her forties or fifties with acute or convalescent COVID-19. The V and J genes are TRBV25-1 and TRBJ2-1; no definite D call. In nucleotides, the CDR3 is TGTGCCAGCAGTGAAGCGCCTAATGAGCAGTTCTTC. Its translation: CASSEAPNEQFF.